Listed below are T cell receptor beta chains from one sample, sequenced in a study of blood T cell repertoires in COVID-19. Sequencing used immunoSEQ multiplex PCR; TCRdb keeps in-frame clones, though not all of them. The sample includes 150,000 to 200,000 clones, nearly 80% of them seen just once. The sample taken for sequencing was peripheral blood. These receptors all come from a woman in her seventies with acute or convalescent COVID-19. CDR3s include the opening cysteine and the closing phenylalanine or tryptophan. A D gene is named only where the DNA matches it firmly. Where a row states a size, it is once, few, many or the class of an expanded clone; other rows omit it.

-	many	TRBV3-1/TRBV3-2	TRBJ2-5	CASSQSVYEGQETQYF	TGTGCCAGCAGCCAAAGTGTTTATGAGGGCCAAGAGACCCAGTACTTC
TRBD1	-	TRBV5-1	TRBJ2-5	CASSGGTGRAETQYF	TGCGCCAGCAGCGGTGGGACAGGGAGGGCCGAGACCCAGTACTTC
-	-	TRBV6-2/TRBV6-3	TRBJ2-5	CASSYGTFLLKTQYF	TGTGCCAGCAGTTACGGGACTTTCCTTTTGAAGACCCAGTACTTC
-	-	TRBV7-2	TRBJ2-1	CASSLGTSQFF	TGTGCCAGCAGCTTAGGTACATCTCAGTTCTTC
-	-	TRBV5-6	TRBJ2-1	CASSLGPTDEQFF	TGTGCCAGCAGTTTGGGCCCCACAGATGAGCAGTTCTTC
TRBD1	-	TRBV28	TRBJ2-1	CASSFRRQGRNEQFF	TGTGCCAGCAGTTTCCGACGACAGGGAAGGAATGAGCAGTTCTTC
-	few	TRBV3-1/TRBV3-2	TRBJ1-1	CASSLQGVWAPNTEAFF	TGTGCCAGCAGCCTCCAAGGTGTTTGGGCTCCGAACACTGAAGCTTTCTTT
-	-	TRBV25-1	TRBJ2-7	CASRGPQQYF	TGTGCCAGCAGGGGGCCCCAGCAGTACTTC
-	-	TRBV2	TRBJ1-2	CASSGGEHGDYGYTF	TGTGCCAGCAGTGGCGGGGAACATGGGGACTATGGCTACACCTTC
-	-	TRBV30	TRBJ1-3	CAWSVGHSGNTIYF	TGTGCCTGGAGTGTGGGACACTCTGGAAACACCATATATTTT
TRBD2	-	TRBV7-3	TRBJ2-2	CASSLSRVAGPTGELFF	TGTGCCAGCAGCTTAAGTAGAGTAGCGGGGCCCACCGGGGAGCTGTTTTTT
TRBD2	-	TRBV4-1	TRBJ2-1	CASSRGLAGQNEQFF	TGCGCCAGCAGCCGAGGACTAGCGGGACAGAATGAGCAGTTCTTC
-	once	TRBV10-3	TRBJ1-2	CAISERGFPEDGYTF	TGTGCCATCAGTGAGCGGGGGTTCCCGGAGGATGGCTACACCTTC
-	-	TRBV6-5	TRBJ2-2	CASNPGLVGELFF	TGTGCCAGCAATCCGGGATTGGTCGGGGAGCTGTTTTTT
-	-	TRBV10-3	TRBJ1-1	CAISDPTRAGTEAFF	TGTGCCATCAGTGATCCCACTCGCGCGGGCACTGAAGCTTTCTTT
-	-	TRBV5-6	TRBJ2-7	CASSPVLGEQYF	TGTGCCAGCAGCCCCGTTCTCGGGGAGCAGTACTTC
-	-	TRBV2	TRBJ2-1	CASGEQGSEQFF	TGTGCCAGCGGGGAACAGGGATCTGAGCAGTTCTTC
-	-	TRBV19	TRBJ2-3	CASKELAHGTDTQYF	TGTGCCAGTAAGGAGCTAGCCCATGGCACAGATACGCAGTATTTT
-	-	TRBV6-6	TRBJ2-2	CASSFRAGTNTGELFF	TGTGCCAGCAGTTTTCGGGCAGGGACTAACACCGGGGAGCTGTTTTTT
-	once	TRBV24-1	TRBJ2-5	CATSDRTPADQETQYF	TGTGCCACCAGTGACAGGACTCCCGCCGACCAAGAGACCCAGTACTTC
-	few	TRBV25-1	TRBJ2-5	CATRDSGQETQYF	TGTGCCACACGGGACTCAGGGCAAGAGACCCAGTACTTC
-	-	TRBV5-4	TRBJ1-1	CASSRQGAEAFF	TGTGCCAGCAGTCGGCAGGGCGCTGAAGCTTTCTTT
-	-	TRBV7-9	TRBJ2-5	CASSHPRGVPGRQETQYF	TGTGCCAGCAGCCACCCCCGTGGCGTCCCGGGTCGGCAAGAGACCCAGTACTTC
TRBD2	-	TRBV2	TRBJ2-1	CASSRTSGSNWSRKNEQFF	TGTGCCAGCAGCCGGACTAGCGGGAGTAACTGGTCCCGAAAGAATGAGCAGTTCTTC
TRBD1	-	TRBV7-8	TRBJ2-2	CASSKRQGITGELFF	TGTGCCAGCAGCAAGCGACAGGGTATCACCGGGGAGCTGTTTTTT
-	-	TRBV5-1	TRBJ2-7	CASSLGGTASYEQYF	TGCGCCAGCAGCTTGGGAGGAACCGCCTCCTACGAGCAGTACTTC
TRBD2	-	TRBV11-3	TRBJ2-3	CASSLDRDSGSANTQYF	TGTGCCAGCAGCTTAGATCGGGATAGCGGGAGCGCAAATACGCAGTATTTT
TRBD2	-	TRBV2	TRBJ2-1	CASQETSGPYNEQFF	TGTGCCAGCCAGGAGACTAGCGGGCCCTACAATGAGCAGTTCTTC
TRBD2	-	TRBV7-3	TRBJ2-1	CASSFGGLAGGYNEQFF	TGTGCCAGCAGCTTTGGTGGGCTAGCGGGGGGATACAATGAGCAGTTCTTC
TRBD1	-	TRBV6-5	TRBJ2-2	CASSYGQGNTGELFF	TGTGCCAGCAGTTACGGACAGGGGAACACCGGGGAGCTGTTTTTT
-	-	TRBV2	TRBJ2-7	CASSLVRGEQYF	TGTGCCAGCTCCCTCGTTAGGGGCGAGCAGTACTTC
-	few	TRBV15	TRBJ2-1	CATRKDRGLVGSEQFF	TGTGCCACCAGGAAGGACAGGGGACTAGTGGGTAGTGAGCAGTTCTTC
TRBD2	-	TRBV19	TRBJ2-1	CASSIQLAASNEQFF	TGTGCCAGTAGTATCCAACTAGCGGCGTCCAATGAGCAGTTCTTC
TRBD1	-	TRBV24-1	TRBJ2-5	CATSDVGTGNQETQYF	TGTGCCACCAGTGATGTTGGGACAGGGAACCAAGAGACCCAGTACTTC
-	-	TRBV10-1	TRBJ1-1	CASSESGLEAEAFF	TGCGCCAGCAGTGAGTCCGGCCTAGAGGCTGAAGCTTTCTTT
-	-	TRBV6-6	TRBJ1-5	CASSYSTGSNQPQHF	TGTGCCAGCAGTTACTCGACAGGAAGCAATCAGCCCCAGCATTTT
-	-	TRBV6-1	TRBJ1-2	CASSETGYGYTF	TGTGCCAGCAGTGAAACCGGCTATGGCTACACCTTC
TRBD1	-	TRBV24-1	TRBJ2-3	CATSDTKLFDRGWADTQYF	TGTGCCACCAGTGATACCAAGCTGTTCGACAGGGGTTGGGCAGATACGCAGTATTTT
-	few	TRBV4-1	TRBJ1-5	CASSQNTGQAASQPQHF	TGCGCCAGCAGCCAAAATACAGGGCAGGCAGCTTCCCAGCCCCAGCATTTT
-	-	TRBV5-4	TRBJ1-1	CASSLGLRAEAFF	TGTGCCAGCAGCTTGGGTCTGCGGGCTGAAGCTTTCTTT
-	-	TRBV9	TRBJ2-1	CASSVGPAYNEQFF	TGTGCCAGCAGCGTAGGCCCGGCCTACAATGAGCAGTTCTTC
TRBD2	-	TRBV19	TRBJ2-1	CASRSTSGSSGEQFF	TGTGCCAGTAGATCGACTAGCGGGAGCTCCGGTGAGCAGTTCTTC
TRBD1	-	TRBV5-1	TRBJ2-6	CASLEGQGASGANVLTF	TGCGCCAGCCTGGAGGGACAGGGGGCTTCTGGGGCCAACGTCCTGACTTTC
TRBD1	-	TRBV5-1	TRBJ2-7	CASRSQGDSYEQYF	TGCGCCAGCAGGTCACAGGGGGACTCCTACGAGCAGTACTTC
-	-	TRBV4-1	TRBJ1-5	CASSQDQTANQPQHF	TGCGCCAGCAGCCAAGATCAGACAGCGAATCAGCCCCAGCATTTT
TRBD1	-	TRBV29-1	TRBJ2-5	CSVEGQGDQETQYF	TGCAGCGTTGAAGGCCAGGGGGACCAAGAGACCCAGTACTTC